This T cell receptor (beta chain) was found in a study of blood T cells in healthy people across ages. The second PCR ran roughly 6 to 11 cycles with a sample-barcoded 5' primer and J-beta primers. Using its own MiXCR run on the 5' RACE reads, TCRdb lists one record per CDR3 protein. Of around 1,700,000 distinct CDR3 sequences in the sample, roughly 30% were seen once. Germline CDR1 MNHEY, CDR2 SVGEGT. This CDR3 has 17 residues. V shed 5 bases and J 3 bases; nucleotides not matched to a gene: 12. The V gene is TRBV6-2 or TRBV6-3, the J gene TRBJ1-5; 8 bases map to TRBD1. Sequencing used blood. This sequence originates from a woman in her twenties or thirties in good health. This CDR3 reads CASSPLMDREPNQPQHF. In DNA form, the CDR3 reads TGTGCCAGCAGTCCCCTGATGGACAGGGAACCCAATCAGCCCCAGCATTTT.